This record looks at one TCR beta chain sequence and its context. The antigen is unknown. CDR3 length: 15 residues. Per germline, CDR1 SGHVS and CDR2 FNYEAQ. TRB was amplified by touch-down multiplex PCR, primer pools A and B combined. For each CDR3 protein, TCRdb gives one entry from its re-call of the multiplex PCR reads, without DNA. This sample contains 9,000 to 13,000 distinct CDR3 sequences. The sample belongs to a study of T cell clusters in autoimmune cytopenias. Study results and limitations: No experiment has yet validated the function of the T cell clusters defined in silico.

TRB amplification used 200 to 250 ng of peripheral blood genomic DNA. In addition, the sample was reused for a study of T cell repertoires in aging, cancer and after chemotherapy. As that study records: Median generation probability rose over the chemotherapy interval in each cancer cohort, suggesting rebound thymic output.

The specimen was peripheral blood. The receptor was derived from a human donor in good health. The chain carries TRBV7-6 and TRBJ2-7; checking the TCRdb D call of TRBD1 is not possible without DNA. CDR3 loop: CASSLARRAGDEQYF. The full variable domain, its missing parts supplied by reference TRBV7-6 and TRBJ2-7, is GAGVSQSPRYKVTKRGQDVALRCDPISGHVSLYWYRQALGQGPEFLTYFNYEAQQDKSGLPNDRFSAERPEGSISTLTIQRTEQRDSAMYRCASSLARRAGDEQYFGPGTRLTVT.